This T cell receptor (beta chain) emerged from a study of blood T cells in healthy people across ages. Each sample provided at least 6 micrograms of extracted total RNA. Primed by a sample-barcoded 5' primer and a J-beta primer mix, a second PCR proceeded for about 7 to 11 cycles. TCRdb re-derived calls from the 5' RACE reads in MiXCR, one entry per CDR3 protein. The repertoire holds about 670,000 distinct CDR3 sequences, with around 50% as singletons. Whole-study findings and limits: When set beside aged donors, long-lived donors presented more naive CD4+ cells and higher diversity. TCR beta diversity tracked closely with naive T cell percentage. Older age went with lower TCR beta diversity per million T cells, in a roughly linear way.

Turning to this clonotype: Its antigen remains unidentified.

Looked up from germline, CDR1 is MNHEY and CDR2 is SVGEGT. The V and J ends lost 3 bases and 6 bases, in that order; junction bases with no gene match: 4. The CDR3 runs to 13 residues. The V gene is TRBV6-2 or TRBV6-3, the J gene TRBJ1-2; 7 bases align to TRBD1. The clonotype originates from a woman of 80 years or more in good health. Sequenced input: blood. CDR3 in DNA: TGTGCCAGCAGTTATCGTCAGGGGGATGGCTACACCTTC. This sequence encodes CASSYRQGDGYTF.